This T cell receptor (beta chain) was retrieved from a study of beta chain features in type 1 diabetes. Germline CDR1 is LGHNA and CDR2 is YNFKEQ. V was cut by 0 bases and J by 1 base, with 7 bases left in between. The CDR3 consists of 15 residues. Once sorted, every population was more than 98% pure. This clone has only a few counts. The study reverse transcribed the entire isolated RNA, so it sequenced expressed TCRB transcripts. This table comes from immunoSEQ multiplex PCR, and its TCRdb copy is limited to in-frame clones, with some not included. This table holds a few hundred thousand clones, over 10% found once.

What was sequenced was naive CD4+ T cells from blood. The receptor's source is a man in his late teens or twenties in good health. V and J are TRBV4-2 and TRBJ1-3, with D unresolved. Here the CDR3 DNA reads TGTGCCAGCAGCCAAGATGGCGGGTCTGGAAACACCATATATTTT. Translated, it gives CASSQDGGSGNTIYF.